A single sample is the source of the 6 T cell receptor beta chains below, sequenced in a study of blood T cell repertoires in COVID-19. TCRdb's copy holds only in-frame clones and misses some; the assay was immunoSEQ multiplex PCR. The data hold about 140,000 clones, with approximately 90% observed a single time. The sample consisted of peripheral blood. All receptors come from a man aged 55 to 70 with active or convalescent COVID-19.

The chain couples TRBV28 to TRBJ2-7; TRBD1 matches 8 bases. CDR3 length equals 16 residues. With 2 bases clipped from V and 1 base from J, the junction kept 7 bases outside the gene matches. Germline CDR1 and CDR2: MDHEN and SYDVKM. This CDR3 is CASSLRGTGGSYEQYF. The CDR3 DNA sequence: TGTGCCAGCAGTTTACGTGGGACAGGTGGTTCCTACGAGCAGTACTTC.

This chain links TRBV5-1 with TRBJ2-3; D might be TRBD1 (5 bases). The CDR3 sequence is 16 residues long. Germline CDR1 reads SGHRS; CDR2 reads YFSETQ. The V end lost 4 bases, the J end lost 2 bases, and 17 bases lay between the germline ends. CDR3 nucleotides: TGCGCCAGCAGCGAGGCCTTACAGGTTCTCACAGATACGCAGTATTTT. Protein product: CASSEALQVLTDTQYF.

The J gene is TRBJ2-5, the V gene TRBV9, with TRBD2 matching over 10 bases. The CDR3 consists of 18 residues. Germline V gene data show CDR1 as SGDLS and CDR2 as YYNGEE. V lost 0 bases, J lost 0 bases, and 8 bases stayed unmatched. The CDR3 DNA reads as TGTGCCAGCAGCGTAGGGCTAGCGGGAGTCCAGTACCAAGAGACCCAGTACTTC. Its translation: CASSVGLAGVQYQETQYF.

Of note for this clone: Within the sample, other DNA sequences also encode this same CDR3. The chain has TRBV10-3 and TRBJ2-6; 7 bases map to TRBD1. Germline-derived CDR1 and CDR2 are ENHRY and SYGVKD. This CDR3 comprises 17 residues. Trimming took 4 bases from V and 0 from J; bases not matched to a gene: 6. The CDR3 loop is CAISGGQPSSGANVLTF. For the CDR3, the DNA is TGTGCCATCAGTGGGGGACAGCCTAGCTCTGGGGCCAACGTCCTGACTTTC.

This clone was detected once. V gene TRBV6-5 combines with J gene TRBJ2-6, with a possible D match to TRBD1 (5 bases). This CDR3 has 16 residues. Trimming took 0 bases from V and 0 from J, leaving 6 bases between them. Germline CDR1 and CDR2: MNHEY and SVGAGI. CDR3 sequence reads: CASSYSDSSGANVLTF. The CDR3 bases are TGTGCCAGCAGTTACTCAGACAGCTCTGGGGCCAACGTCCTGACTTTC.

The gene calls are TRBV6-6 and TRBJ1-6; unclear D gene. Trimming cost V 4 bases and J 10 bases, with 5 bases left between them. From germline, CDR1 is MNHNY and CDR2 SVGAGI (reference sequence). The CDR3 has 11 amino acids. The CDR3 loop is CASSSNSPLHF. The CDR3 nucleotides read TGTGCCAGCAGTTCTAACTCACCCCTCCACTTT.